The entry below describes one TCR beta chain. TCRdb's table, derived via immunoSEQ multiplex PCR, lists solely in-frame clones and lacks some. This sample has 4,000 to 4,500 clones; approximately 80% occur once, and the top ten carry 5.5% to 7.5%. The data belong to a study of graft-versus-host responses after intestinal transplantation. About the research overall: The study gave all recipients anti-thymocyte globulin induction, then tacrolimus and steroids for about 3 years.

Germline V lookup: CDR1 SNHLY, CDR2 FYNNEI. The CDR3 covers 16 residues. V lost 4 bases and J 4 bases, leaving 20 bases between the germline ends. The time point is: postoperative day 105 after intestinal transplantation (dayNNNN = postoperative day). Once graft tissue had been processed, intraepithelial and lamina propria lymphocytes were released. The chain combines TRBV2 with TRBJ2-7; D is perhaps TRBD2 (6 bases). This specimen consisted of ileum tissue, obtained 105 days after intestinal transplantation. This clonotype was obtained from a human patient who received an intestinal transplant, so some T cells may come from the graft donor. CDR3: CASSVGLTVGGYEQYF. The CDR3 DNA follows: TGTGCCAGCAGTGTAGGCCTTACCGTCGGGGGTTACGAGCAGTACTTC.